The entry below describes one T cell receptor beta chain. The data derive from a study of blood T cell repertoires in COVID-19. Study information: Italy, Spain and the United States were the sources of the convalescent and acute COVID-19 samples.

The protocol was immunoSEQ multiplex PCR, while the TCRdb copy is restricted to in-frame clones and leaves out a portion. The sample has over 60,000 clones, about nine tenths seen once. Looked up from germline, CDR1 is SGDLS and CDR2 is YYNGEE. The CDR3 totals 16 residues. V shed 4 bases and J shed 3 bases, with 18 bases lying between them. The sequence was obtained from a woman aged 55-75 years with acute or convalescent COVID-19. Sequencing used peripheral blood. V usage is TRBV9 and J usage is TRBJ2-3; D perhaps matches TRBD2 (7 bases). CDR3 residues: CASSPLGGGPTDTQYF. The CDR3 DNA sequence: TGTGCCAGCAGCCCCCTTGGGGGGGGGCCGACAGATACGCAGTATTTT.